These 13 T cell receptor beta chains were sequenced from one sample in a study of CD8+CD57+ T cells in acquired aplastic anemia. All patients picked for sequencing had shown, by flow cytometry, an expansion of CD8+CD57+ cells. Profiling that covered TCR beta VDJ and CDR3 relied on genomic DNA as its template. TCRdb used MiXCR to reprocess the reads, holding one entry per CDR3 protein. The profile shows 180,000 or so distinct CDR3 sequences, roughly 50% of them singletons. The source material was sorted CD4+, CD8+, or CD8+CD57+ T cells (not recorded which) from PBMCs. Every receptor here comes from a human donor with aplastic anemia.

This clonotype appeared a single time. The junction shows a germline mismatch at one end, possibly a read error. The genes are TRBV10-2 and TRBJ1-1; no clear D. CDR1 is WSHSY and CDR2 is SAAADI in the germline V gene. This CDR3 is 13 amino acids long. DNA of the CDR3: TGCGCCAGCAGTGCCAGCAGTAACACTGGAGCTTTCTTT. Translation: CASSASSNTGAFF.

This clonotype appeared many times. The rearrangement links TRBV14 to TRBJ2-5; 15 bases map to TRBD2. CDR1 and CDR2 from the germline V gene are SGHDN and FVKESK. Trimming took 1 base from V and 5 from J; bases not matched to a gene: 5. The CDR3 length is 17 residues. The CDR3 DNA reads TGTGCCAGCAGCCAAGGGACTAGCGGGAGGGCCATGGAGACCCAGTACTTC. This encodes CASSQGTSGRAMETQYF. Full variable domain (outside the CDR3, taken from reference TRBV14 and TRBJ2-5): EAGVTQFPSHSVIEKGQTVTLRCDPISGHDNLYWYRRVMGKEIKFLLHFVKESKQDESGMPNNRFLAERTGGTYSTLKVQPAELEDSGVYFCASSQGTSGRAMETQYFGPGTRLLVL.

This clonotype was picked up many times. The chain is built from TRBV7-9 and TRBJ2-2; TRBD2 aligns across 7 bases. The germline V gene has CDR1 SEHNR and CDR2 FQNEAQ (reference sequence). The CDR3 extends over 16 amino acids. Germline trimming cut 1 base from V and 5 bases from J; bases unmatched to any gene: 7. Here the CDR3 DNA reads TGTGCCAGCAGCTTAGTTTTGGCGGGAGTGACCGGGGAGCTGTTTTTT. Encoded protein: CASSLVLAGVTGELFF.

This clonotype was seen a few times. The J gene is TRBJ2-4, the V gene TRBV20-1; 15 bases align to TRBD2. The J segment lost 0 bases and the V segment lost 1 base, leaving 1 base of the junction unmatched. The CDR3 is 17 residues long. Looked up from germline, CDR1 is DFQATT and CDR2 is SNEGSKA (reference sequence). Here the CDR3 reads CSARGTSGGGAKNIQYF. CDR3 DNA sequence: TGCAGTGCTAGAGGGACTAGCGGGGGGGGAGCCAAAAACATTCAGTACTTC.

This clonotype was picked up many times. J is TRBJ2-7 and V is TRBV7-2, with a possible D match to TRBD1 (6 bases). The length of the CDR3 is 14 residues. The germline CDR1 and CDR2 sequences are SGHTA and FQGNSA. Between the trimmed V and J ends, which lost 2 bases and 2 bases, there was a span of 10 bases. CDR3 in amino acids: CASSLHGTTYEQYF. DNA of the CDR3: TGTGCCAGCAGCTTACATGGGACAACCTACGAGCAGTACTTC.

This clonotype was recorded at least ten times. V and J are TRBV9 and TRBJ2-1, with D unclear. The CDR3 runs to 12 residues. Germline CDR1 and CDR2: SGDLS and YYNGEE. Trimming cost V 4 bases and J 10 bases, with 12 bases left between them. CDR3 coding DNA: TGTGCCAGCAGCCCCCACCAAGGGGAGCAGTTCTTC. This codes for CASSPHQGEQFF. Full variable domain (rest looked up from reference TRBV9 and TRBJ2-1): DSGVTQTPKHLITATGQRVTLRCSPRSGDLSVYWYQQSLDQGLQFLIQYYNGEERAKGNILERFSAQQFPDLHSELNLSSLELGDSALYFCASSPHQGEQFFGPGTRLTVL.

Here the CDR3 reads CSASTYYGYTF. Written as DNA, the CDR3 is TGCAGTGCTAGTACCTACTATGGCTACACCTTC. This chain links TRBV20-1 with TRBJ1-2; D unclear. Trimming pared 3 bases from V and 3 bases from J, leaving 5 bases between. This CDR3 region has 11 residues. Germline V gives CDR1 DFQATT, CDR2 SNEGSKA (reference sequence).

The chain is built from TRBV4-1 and TRBJ1-1; D is possibly TRBD1 (5 bases). CDR1 is MGHRA, CDR2 YSYEKL, per germline. The CDR3 is made up of 16 amino acids. Trimming took 3 bases from V and 4 from J, leaving 18 bases between them. CDR3 sequence reads: CASSQYSSGTSTEAFF. The CDR3 DNA is TGCGCCAGCAGCCAGTATTCTTCGGGGACGAGCACTGAAGCTTTCTTT.

Many counts were recorded for this clonotype. The rearrangement uses TRBV2 and TRBJ2-4; 7 bases align to TRBD2. CDR3 length: 17 amino acids. CDR1 is SNHLY, CDR2 FYNNEI, per germline. V dropped 0 bases and J dropped 1; count of bases not matched to a gene: 6. CDR3 in amino acids: CASSEARGNGAKNIQYF. The DNA for the CDR3 is TGTGCCAGCAGTGAAGCGCGGGGGAACGGTGCCAAAAACATTCAGTACTTC.

The chain uses TRBV7-3 and TRBJ2-7, with no clear D. There are 14 residues in the CDR3. The V end lost 2 bases, the J end lost 5 bases, and 13 bases lay between the germline ends. CDR1 and CDR2 (germline): SGHTA, FQGTGA. CDR3 DNA: TGTGCCAGCAGCTTAGGAGCTGGGAACCACGAGCAGTACTTC. Translation gives CASSLGAGNHEQYF.

About this clonotype itself: With a much larger clone just one base away, this may be a read error. V gene TRBV6-1 combines with J gene TRBJ1-3, with TRBD1 matching over 9 bases. There are 16 residues in the CDR3. Germline values: CDR1 MNHNS, CDR2 SASEGT. CDR3 sequence reads: CASRPHDRGTGNTVYF. In DNA form, the CDR3 reads TGTGCCAGCAGACCACACGACAGGGGGACAGGAAACACCGTATATTTT.

The V gene is TRBV29-1, the J gene TRBJ2-3; TRBD2 is a possible D gene (5 bases). Trimming took off 1 base at V and 5 bases at J, with 7 bases between the two ends. The germline V gene encodes CDR1 SQVTM and CDR2 ANQGSEA. The CDR3 is made up of 12 amino acids. CDR3 sequence reads: CSVEGGLDTQYF. CDR3 nucleotide sequence: TGCAGCGTTGAAGGAGGGTTAGATACGCAGTATTTT.

The sample holds a few counts of this clonotype. Given a much more abundant clone one base away, this may be a read error. The rearrangement joins TRBV24-1 to TRBJ2-2; no definite D call. Germline V gives CDR1 KGHDR, CDR2 SFDVKD. Trimming pared 4 bases from V and 4 bases from J, leaving 6 bases between. The CDR3 sequence is 13 residues long. The CDR3 is CATSDRPTGELFF. The DNA for the CDR3 is TGTGCCACCAGTGACCGACCCACCGGGGAGCTGTTTTTT.